This T cell receptor (beta chain) was captured by sequencing in a study of graft-versus-host responses after intestinal transplantation. Study-wide context: Anti-thymocyte globulin induction preceded around 3 years of tacrolimus and steroid maintenance in all recipients.

Clones were sequenced by immunoSEQ multiplex PCR, and TCRdb holds only the in-frame ones, with some missing. The sample holds tens of thousands of clones; over 85% are singletons and the top ten take roughly 0.31%. V lost 3 bases, J lost 1 base, and 15 bases lay in between. The CDR3 contains 16 residues. Germline V gene lookup returns CDR1 SNHLY and CDR2 FYNNEI. Study-wide points: Graft-versus-host to host-versus-graft clonal ratios in allografts were high in patients with graft-donor T cell macrochimerism. Some GvH clones were seen earlier in gut or blood, suggesting intestinal origin.

Note on this clone: Its specificity is unknown.

This clonotype was obtained from a human donor who received an intestinal transplant. V is TRBV2 and J is TRBJ2-5; no definite D call. The sequencing used unstimulated CD4+ T cells sorted from spleen or lymph node cells, collected before intestinal transplant. DNA for the CDR3: TGTGCCAGCAGTGAGAGCTTGGCGGAGTCCCAAGAGACCCAGTACTTC. Translating it yields CASSESLAESQETQYF.